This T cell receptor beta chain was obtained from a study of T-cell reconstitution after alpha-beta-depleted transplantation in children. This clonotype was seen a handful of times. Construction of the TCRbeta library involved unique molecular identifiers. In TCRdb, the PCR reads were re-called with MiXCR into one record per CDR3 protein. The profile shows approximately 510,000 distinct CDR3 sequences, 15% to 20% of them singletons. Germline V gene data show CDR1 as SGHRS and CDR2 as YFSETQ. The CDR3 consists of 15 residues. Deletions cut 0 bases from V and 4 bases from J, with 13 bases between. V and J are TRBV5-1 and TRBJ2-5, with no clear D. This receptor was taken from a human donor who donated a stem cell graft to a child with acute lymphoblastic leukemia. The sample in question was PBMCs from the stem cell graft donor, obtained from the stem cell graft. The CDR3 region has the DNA TGCGCCAGCAGCTTGGCGGTCCTAGTTTTAGAGACCCAGTACTTC. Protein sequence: CASSLAVLVLETQYF.